The source of this T cell receptor beta chain is a study of shared clonotypes between healthy human individuals. The CDR3 extends over 14 amino acids. Trimming at V came to 3 bases and at J to 3 bases, leaving 5 bases not matched to a gene. Germline CDR1 and CDR2: MGHRA and YSYEKL. Repertoires were generated with immunoSEQ multiplex PCR, while TCRdb's copy carries only in-frame clones and drops some. The sample holds hundreds of thousands of clones, about 74% seen once. The V call is TRBV4-1, the J call TRBJ2-7; 7 positions agree with TRBD2. Sequenced: memory CD4+ T cells sorted from blood. Subset indicated: CD45RA-negative fraction. The clonotype comes from a young woman in good health. The CDR3, as DNA: TGCGCCAGCAGCCATTTCGCTAGCGGCTACGAGCAGTACTTC. This codes for CASSHFASGYEQYF.